Listed here is a single T cell receptor (beta chain). The sample belongs to a study of CD8+ T cells in alopecia areata. Study context: A regimen of oral tofacitinib, 5 to 10 mg twice daily, was given to treated patients.

The CDR3 has 15 residues. Trimming removed 9 bases from V and 2 bases from J, with 19 bases in between. Germline V gives CDR1 SNHLY, CDR2 FYNNEI. Treatment indicated: oral pan-JAK inhibitor, 5-10 mg twice daily. Collected material from alopecia areata patients comprised lesional scalp punch biopsies and peripheral blood. Extracted from the samples, RNA was reverse transcribed into cDNA to serve as the sequencing template. The repertoire was sequenced with immunoSEQ multiplex PCR; TCRdb's copy has only in-frame clones and lacks some. The data show about 190,000 clones, around three fifths seen once. This sequence was found in a human donor with alopecia areata. Sample: CD4+ T cells sorted from blood, taken around week 49, from a patient treated with tofacitinib. The chain uses TRBV2 and TRBJ1-1, with D possibly being TRBD1 (6 bases). The CDR3 loop is CASQEQGRFNTEAFF. The CDR3 DNA follows: TGTGCCAGTCAGGAACAGGGCCGCTTCAACACTGAAGCTTTCTTT.